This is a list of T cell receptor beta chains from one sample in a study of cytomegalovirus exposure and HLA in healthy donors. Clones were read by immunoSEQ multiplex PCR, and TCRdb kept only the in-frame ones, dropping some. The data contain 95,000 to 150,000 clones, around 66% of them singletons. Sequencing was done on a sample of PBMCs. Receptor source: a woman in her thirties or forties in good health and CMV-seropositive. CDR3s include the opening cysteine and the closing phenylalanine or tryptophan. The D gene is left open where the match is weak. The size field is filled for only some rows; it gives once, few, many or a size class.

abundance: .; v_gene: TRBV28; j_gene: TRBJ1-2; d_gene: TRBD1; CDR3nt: TGTGCCAGCAGTTTTGACAGGGGGCTTTCCTATGGCTACACCTTC; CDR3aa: CASSFDRGLSYGYTF
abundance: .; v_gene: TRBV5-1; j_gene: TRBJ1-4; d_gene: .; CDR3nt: TGCGCCAGCAGCTTTGGTCGGGGGGCAGGTGAAAAACTGTTTTTT; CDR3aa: CASSFGRGAGEKLFF
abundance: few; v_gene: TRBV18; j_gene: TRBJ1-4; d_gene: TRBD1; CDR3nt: TGTGCCAGCTCACCATCGCAGGGGGCGGGAAAACTGTTTTTT; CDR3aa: CASSPSQGAGKLFF
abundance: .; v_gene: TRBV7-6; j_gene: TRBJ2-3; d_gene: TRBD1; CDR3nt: TGTGCCAGCAGCTTAAGGGGACAGGGAGCCACAGATACGCAGTATTTT; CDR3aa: CASSLRGQGATDTQYF
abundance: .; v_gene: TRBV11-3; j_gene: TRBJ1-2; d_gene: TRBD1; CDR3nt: TGTGCCAGCAGCTCCGGGCGGGACAGGTTTCGCTACACCTTC; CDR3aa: CASSSGRDRFRYTF
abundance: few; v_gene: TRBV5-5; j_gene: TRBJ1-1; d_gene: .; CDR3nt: TGTGCCAGCAGCTTGGTATTAGAACACACTGAAGCTTTCTTT; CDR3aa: CASSLVLEHTEAFF
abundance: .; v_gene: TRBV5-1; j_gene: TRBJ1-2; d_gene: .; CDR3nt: TGCGCCAGCAGCCCCTTGGCAGCTAACTATGGCTACACCTTC; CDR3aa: CASSPLAANYGYTF
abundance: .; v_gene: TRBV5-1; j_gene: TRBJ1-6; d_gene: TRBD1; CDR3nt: TGCGCCAGCGCCCCGGGACAGCTTAATTCACCCCTCCACTTT; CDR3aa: CASAPGQLNSPLHF
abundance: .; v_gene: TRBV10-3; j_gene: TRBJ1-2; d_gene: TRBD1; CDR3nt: TGTGCCATCAGTGATTCAGGGACAGGGACCTATGGCTACACCTTC; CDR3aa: CAISDSGTGTYGYTF
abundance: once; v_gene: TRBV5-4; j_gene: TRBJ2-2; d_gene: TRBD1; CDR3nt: TGTGCCAGCAGCCGTCCACCGGGGACAGGGGGTTACGGGGAGCTGTTTTTT; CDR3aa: CASSRPPGTGGYGELFF
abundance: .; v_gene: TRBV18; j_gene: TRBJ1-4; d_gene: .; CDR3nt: TGTGCCAGCTCACCACCGACTCTGAATAATGAAAAACTGTTTTTT; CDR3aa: CASSPPTLNNEKLFF
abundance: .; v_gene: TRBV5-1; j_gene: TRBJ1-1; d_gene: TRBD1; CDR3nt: TGCGCCAGCAGCACGGGGACAGGGCAAGTCGGCGCTTTCTTT; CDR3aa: CASSTGTGQVGAFF